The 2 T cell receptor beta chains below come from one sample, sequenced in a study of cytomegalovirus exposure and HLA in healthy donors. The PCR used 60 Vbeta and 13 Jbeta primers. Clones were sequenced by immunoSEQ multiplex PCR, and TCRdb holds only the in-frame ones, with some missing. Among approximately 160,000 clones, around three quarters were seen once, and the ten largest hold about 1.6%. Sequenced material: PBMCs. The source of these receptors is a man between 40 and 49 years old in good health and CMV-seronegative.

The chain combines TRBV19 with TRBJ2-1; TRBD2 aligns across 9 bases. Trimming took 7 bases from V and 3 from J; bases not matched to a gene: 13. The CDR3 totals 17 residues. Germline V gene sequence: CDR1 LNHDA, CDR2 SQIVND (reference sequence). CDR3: CASTPRASGKGYNEQFF. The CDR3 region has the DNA TGTGCCAGTACCCCTCGGGCTAGCGGGAAGGGCTACAATGAGCAGTTCTTC.

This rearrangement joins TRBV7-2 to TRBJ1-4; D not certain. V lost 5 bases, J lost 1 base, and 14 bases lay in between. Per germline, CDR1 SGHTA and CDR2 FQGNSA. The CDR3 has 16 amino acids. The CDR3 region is CASSATGIQTNEKLFF. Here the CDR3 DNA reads TGTGCCAGCAGCGCGACCGGGATCCAAACTAATGAAAAACTGTTTTTT.